These 10 T cell receptor beta chains were all obtained from the same sample, sequenced in a study of metastatic and nonmetastatic thyroid tumors (dated by TCRdb to 2018 to 2021). The library was produced with PCR. Sequencing took place on an Illumina HiSeq 4000. Starting from the raw public reads, TCRdb applied fastp trimming at Q25, assembled clones with MiXCR and retained in-frame beta chains. The sample data list 19,000 or so clones, and about 30% of these were observed just once. The ten largest make up about 20% of the sample. No treatment had been received by any patient before thyroid surgery. The sequenced material came from blood. Receptors were obtained from a female donor with papillary thyroid cancer or a benign thyroid nodule (not recorded which). Some clones in this sample may be carry-over from other donors' samples.

This clone appeared many times. The V and J genes are TRBV28 and TRBJ2-2; 11 bases align to TRBD1. CDR1 and CDR2 (germline): MDHEN, SYDVKM. The V gene end was trimmed by 6 bases and the J gene end by 5 bases; junction bases not matched to a gene: 5. This CDR3 contains 15 residues. Here the CDR3 reads CASRRTGGWTGELFF. CDR3 sequence (DNA): TGTGCCAGCAGAAGGACAGGGGGCTGGACCGGGGAGCTGTTTTTT.

This clone was seen repeatedly, ten times or more. The chain has TRBV7-9 and TRBJ2-3, with 9 bases lining up with TRBD1. The CDR3 covers 12 residues. Germline V lookup: CDR1 SEHNR, CDR2 FQNEAQ (reference sequence). The V and J ends lost 4 bases and 10 bases, in that order; junction bases with no gene match: 3. DNA of the CDR3: TGTGCCAGCAGCTCGGGACAGGGAGCGCAGTATTTT. Encoded protein: CASSSGQGAQYF. The full variable domain, its missing parts supplied by reference TRBV7-9 and TRBJ2-3, is DTGVSQNPRHKITKRGQNVTFRCDPISEHNRLYWYRQTLGQGPEFLTYFQNEAQLEKSRLLSDRFSAERPKGSFSTLEIQRTEQGDSAMYLCASSSGQGAQYFGPGTRLTVL.

This clone was observed at least ten times. The sample contains more than one DNA sequence encoding this CDR3. This chain uses TRBV6-4 with TRBJ2-6, with D possibly being TRBD2 (6 bases). V lost 5 bases to trimming and J lost 1 base, with 15 bases between them. The CDR3 length is 17 residues. Germline CDR1 is MRHNA and CDR2 is SNTAGT. The CDR3 is CASSPQGGASGANVLTF. The CDR3 DNA is TGTGCCAGCAGTCCCCAGGGAGGAGCTTCTGGGGCCAACGTCCTGACTTTC.

There are many counts of this clone. V and J are TRBV6-2 or TRBV6-3 and TRBJ2-7, with TRBD2 as a possible D gene (5 bases). V was cut by 6 bases and J by 0 bases, with 9 bases left in between. This CDR3 has 13 residues. Germline V gene sequence: CDR1 MNHEY, CDR2 SVGEGT. The DNA for the CDR3 is TGTGCCAGCAGCGGAGGTCACTCCTACGAGCAGTACTTC. Translation: CASSGGHSYEQYF.

The table lists this clone with many counts. The genes are TRBV7-9 and TRBJ2-5, with 11 nucleotides matching TRBD2. Germline lookup yields CDR1 SEHNR and CDR2 FQNEAQ (reference sequence). The length of the CDR3 is 17 residues. V shed 5 bases and J 5 bases; nucleotides not matched to a gene: 13. The CDR3 DNA reads TGTGCCAGCAGCCCAGAGACTAGCGGGAATCCCGGGGAGACCCAGTACTTC. This sequence encodes CASSPETSGNPGETQYF.

This clone was counted at least ten times. V usage is TRBV20-1 and J usage is TRBJ2-4; TRBD2 matches at 10 bases. Germline V gives CDR1 DFQATT, CDR2 SNEGSKA (reference sequence). V shed 6 bases and J 15 bases; nucleotides not matched to a gene: 20. The CDR3 is 15 amino acids. The CDR3 reads CSARERTSGIGETYF. In nucleotides, the CDR3 is TGCAGTGCCCGAGAGAGGACTAGCGGTATTGGGGAGACGTACTTC.

About this clone: The junction does not match germline at one end; this may be a read error. The J gene is TRBJ2-3, the V gene TRBV9; possible D gene TRBD2, 6 bases. The length of the CDR3 is 17 residues. Germline V gives CDR1 SGDLS, CDR2 YYNGEE. The CDR3 loop reads CARSAATRLTSSDSQYF. Here the CDR3 DNA reads TGTGCCCGCAGCGCCGCCACCCGGCTCACTAGCTCAGATTCGCAGTATTTT.

This clone came up many times. The genes are TRBV5-8 and TRBJ2-3, with D unresolved. The V and J ends lost 4 bases and 6 bases respectively, with 9 bases between them. This CDR3 is built from 12 residues. Germline V lookup: CDR1 SGHTS, CDR2 YDEGEE. CDR3 DNA sequence: TGTGCCAGCAGCAGAGTGTTTGATACGCAGTATTTT. As protein: CASSRVFDTQYF. The full variable domain, its missing parts supplied by reference TRBV5-8 and TRBJ2-3, is EAGVTQSPTHLIKTRGQQATLRCSPISGHTSVYWYQQALGLGLQFLLWYDEGEERNRGNFPPRFSGRQFPNYSSELNVNALELEDSALYLCASSRVFDTQYFGPGTRLTVL.

About this clone: Just one base apart from a much larger clone, this may be a read error. V gene TRBV5-6 combines with J gene TRBJ2-6, with D perhaps matching TRBD2 (5 bases). The V and J ends lost 9 bases and 5 bases respectively, with 24 bases between them. The CDR3 covers 17 residues. Germline-derived CDR1 and CDR2 are SGHDT and YYEEEE. CDR3 sequence (DNA): TGTGCCACCGGGGAGAACCCCAAAGTAGCTTGGGCCAACGTCCTGACTTTC. The encoded protein is CATGENPKVAWANVLTF.

The V call is TRBV6-6, the J call TRBJ2-1; a possible D gene is TRBD1 (6 bases). Germline values: CDR1 MNHNY, CDR2 SVGAGI (reference sequence). The CDR3 consists of 17 residues. Trimming stripped 3 bases from V and 0 bases from J, with 15 bases between. CDR3 coding DNA: TGTGCCAGCAGTTATAACAGGGTACTTCGCTCCTACAATGAGCAGTTCTTC. Translation: CASSYNRVLRSYNEQFF.